A selection of T cell receptor beta chains follows, all from one sample in a study of T-cell reconstitution after alpha-beta-depleted transplantation in children. One entry per CDR3 protein results from TCRdb running MiXCR on the PCR reads. The table shows around 600,000 distinct CDR3 sequences, with over 15% occurring only once. The specimen was PBMCs from the stem cell graft donor, collected from the stem cell graft. The source of these receptors is a human donor who donated a stem cell graft to a child with acute myeloid leukemia. Both conserved end residues are part of each CDR3. The D gene is left open where the match is weak. Clone size is given for some rows only: seen once, a few or many times, or a class if the clone is expanded.

cdr3_nt: TGTGCCACCGCTACGTCCGGGACAGGGGATCAGCCCCAGCATTTT; cdr3_aa: CATATSGTGDQPQHF; clone_size: -; d_call: TRBD1; v_call: TRBV24-1; cdr3_length: 15; j_call: TRBJ1-5
cdr3_nt: TGTGCCAGCGCCTCTTCAAGCCCCACTGAAGCTTTCTTT; cdr3_aa: CASASSSPTEAFF; clone_size: many; d_call: -; v_call: TRBV5-5; cdr3_length: 13; j_call: TRBJ1-1
cdr3_nt: TGCAGTGCTAGAGGGACAGAACTCTACAATGAGCAGTTCTTC; cdr3_aa: CSARGTELYNEQFF; clone_size: few; d_call: -; v_call: TRBV20-1; cdr3_length: 14; j_call: TRBJ2-1
cdr3_nt: TGCGCCAGCAGCTTGGAGGGGGCCGCCAGGTGGACTGAAGCTTTCTTT; cdr3_aa: CASSLEGAARWTEAFF; clone_size: few; d_call: TRBD1; v_call: TRBV5-1; cdr3_length: 16; j_call: TRBJ1-1
cdr3_nt: TGTGCCAGTAGTATTGGGCAGGGTCACGAGCAGTACTTC; cdr3_aa: CASSIGQGHEQYF; clone_size: -; d_call: -; v_call: TRBV19; cdr3_length: 13; j_call: TRBJ2-7
cdr3_nt: TGTGCCAGCAGCTTTCAAGGACAGGACCTTGGCTACACCTTC; cdr3_aa: CASSFQGQDLGYTF; clone_size: few; d_call: TRBD1; v_call: TRBV7-2; cdr3_length: 14; j_call: TRBJ1-2
cdr3_nt: TGCAGCGTTGAAGATCCGGGGGGCCGGGACGAGCAGTACTTC; cdr3_aa: CSVEDPGGRDEQYF; clone_size: few; d_call: -; v_call: TRBV29-1; cdr3_length: 14; j_call: TRBJ2-7
cdr3_nt: TGCAGCGTCCCCGGGAGGAGCGCCGGGGAGCTGTTTTTT; cdr3_aa: CSVPGRSAGELFF; clone_size: many; d_call: TRBD2; v_call: TRBV29-1; cdr3_length: 13; j_call: TRBJ2-2
cdr3_nt: TGTGCCAGCAGCTGGACTGGGACGACAGATACTAGCACAGATACGCAGTATTTT; cdr3_aa: CASSWTGTTDTSTDTQYF; clone_size: -; d_call: -; v_call: TRBV5-5; cdr3_length: 18; j_call: TRBJ2-3
cdr3_nt: TGTGCCAGCAGACGGGGGACATTGGAAAAACTGTTTTTT; cdr3_aa: CASRRGTLEKLFF; clone_size: -; d_call: -; v_call: TRBV7-2; cdr3_length: 13; j_call: TRBJ1-4
cdr3_nt: TGTGCCACCAGTGATCAGGGACAACTCTATGGCTACACCTTC; cdr3_aa: CATSDQGQLYGYTF; clone_size: -; d_call: -; v_call: TRBV24-1; cdr3_length: 14; j_call: TRBJ1-2
cdr3_nt: TGTGCCAGCTCACCACCGGTTTCGGCTTCTACTGAAGCTTTCTTT; cdr3_aa: CASSPPVSASTEAFF; clone_size: -; d_call: -; v_call: TRBV18; cdr3_length: 15; j_call: TRBJ1-1
cdr3_nt: TGTGCCATCAGTACCGGGACAGGAGTAAGCAATCAGCCCCAGCATTTT; cdr3_aa: CAISTGTGVSNQPQHF; clone_size: many; d_call: TRBD1; v_call: TRBV10-3; cdr3_length: 16; j_call: TRBJ1-5
cdr3_nt: TGCTGTGCTAGAGATTCCGGGACAGGGGTGGGAAACACCATATATTTT; cdr3_aa: CCARDSGTGVGNTIYF; clone_size: -; d_call: TRBD1; v_call: TRBV20-1; cdr3_length: 16; j_call: TRBJ1-3
cdr3_nt: TGTGCCAGCAGCCCCCGGACAGGGGTTGACACGCAGTATTTT; cdr3_aa: CASSPRTGVDTQYF; clone_size: -; d_call: TRBD1; v_call: TRBV6-2/TRBV6-3; cdr3_length: 14; j_call: TRBJ2-3
cdr3_nt: TGTGCCAGCAGCTTGTCCGCAGCAGCCCACTCTGGAAACACCATATATTTT; cdr3_aa: CASSLSAAAHSGNTIYF; clone_size: few; d_call: -; v_call: TRBV5-5; cdr3_length: 17; j_call: TRBJ1-3
cdr3_nt: TGTGCCATCAGTGAGACGAAAGAGACGGTGAACACCGGGGAGCTGTTTTTT; cdr3_aa: CAISETKETVNTGELFF; clone_size: many; d_call: -; v_call: TRBV10-3; cdr3_length: 17; j_call: TRBJ2-2
cdr3_nt: TGTGCCAGCAGTCCCCGACAGTCTGAGAACGGCTACTATGGCTACACCTTC; cdr3_aa: CASSPRQSENGYYGYTF; clone_size: many; d_call: -; v_call: TRBV12-3/TRBV12-4; cdr3_length: 17; j_call: TRBJ1-2
cdr3_nt: TGTGCCAGCAGCCTACGGGAAGGCTATCTAAGCAATCAGCCCCAGCATTTT; cdr3_aa: CASSLREGYLSNQPQHF; clone_size: -; d_call: -; v_call: TRBV7-2; cdr3_length: 17; j_call: TRBJ1-5
cdr3_nt: TGTGCCAGCAGCTTATTCCAGGTCCAAGGTGGGGAGACCCAGTACTTC; cdr3_aa: CASSLFQVQGGETQYF; clone_size: many; d_call: -; v_call: TRBV7-2; cdr3_length: 16; j_call: TRBJ2-5
cdr3_nt: TGTGCCAGCAGTTACTCGCAGGGTGGTGAGCAGTTCTTC; cdr3_aa: CASSYSQGGEQFF; clone_size: -; d_call: -; v_call: TRBV6-6; cdr3_length: 13; j_call: TRBJ2-1
cdr3_nt: TGTGCCAGCAGCTTAGATCCAGGGGTCCCCTTTCTCTATGGCTACACCTTC; cdr3_aa: CASSLDPGVPFLYGYTF; clone_size: few; d_call: -; v_call: TRBV11-2; cdr3_length: 17; j_call: TRBJ1-2
cdr3_nt: TGTGCCACCAGCAGAGAGAGATTCAACCCCAGAAACAATGAGCAGTTCTTC; cdr3_aa: CATSRERFNPRNNEQFF; clone_size: many; d_call: -; v_call: TRBV15; cdr3_length: 17; j_call: TRBJ2-1
cdr3_nt: TGCAGCGGCCAACGGGACTACACAGATACGCAGTATTTT; cdr3_aa: CSGQRDYTDTQYF; clone_size: many; d_call: TRBD2; v_call: TRBV29-1; cdr3_length: 13; j_call: TRBJ2-3
cdr3_nt: TGTGCCGTGGGGACGTATACCTACGAGCAGTACTTC; cdr3_aa: CAVGTYTYEQYF; clone_size: -; d_call: -; v_call: TRBV27; cdr3_length: 12; j_call: TRBJ2-7
cdr3_nt: TGCAGTGCCTATACAGGGGGGACTGAAGCTTTCTTT; cdr3_aa: CSAYTGGTEAFF; clone_size: many; d_call: TRBD1; v_call: TRBV20-1; cdr3_length: 12; j_call: TRBJ1-1
cdr3_nt: TGCGCCAGCAGCTTGGAGGCAGCCCCGGAGAATTCACCCCTCCACTTT; cdr3_aa: CASSLEAAPENSPLHF; clone_size: -; d_call: -; v_call: TRBV5-1; cdr3_length: 16; j_call: TRBJ1-6
cdr3_nt: TGCAGCGTTCCTGCTTGGGGCCAGAGGGGAGAGACCCAGTACTTC; cdr3_aa: CSVPAWGQRGETQYF; clone_size: -; d_call: -; v_call: TRBV29-1; cdr3_length: 15; j_call: TRBJ2-5
cdr3_nt: TGTGCCAGCTCACCTCTAGACTTGGGCACTGAAGCTTTCTTT; cdr3_aa: CASSPLDLGTEAFF; clone_size: few; d_call: -; v_call: TRBV18; cdr3_length: 14; j_call: TRBJ1-1
cdr3_nt: TGCAGTGCTTTCAAGGGGGCAGCCAAAAACATTCAGTACTTC; cdr3_aa: CSAFKGAAKNIQYF; clone_size: many; d_call: TRBD1; v_call: TRBV20-1; cdr3_length: 14; j_call: TRBJ2-4
cdr3_nt: TGCGCCAGCAGCCCGGGGGGAAAAGAGACCCAGTACTTC; cdr3_aa: CASSPGGKETQYF; clone_size: few; d_call: TRBD2; v_call: TRBV4-1; cdr3_length: 13; j_call: TRBJ2-5
cdr3_nt: TGTGCCAGCAGCTTAGTAAGGGGGTCAGATACGCAGTATTTT; cdr3_aa: CASSLVRGSDTQYF; clone_size: few; d_call: -; v_call: TRBV7-2; cdr3_length: 14; j_call: TRBJ2-3
cdr3_nt: TGTGCCAGCAGGCATATAGGGTCAAACACTGAAGCTTTCTTT; cdr3_aa: CASRHIGSNTEAFF; clone_size: few; d_call: -; v_call: TRBV12-3/TRBV12-4; cdr3_length: 14; j_call: TRBJ1-1
cdr3_nt: TGCAGTGCTAGAGCCGGCAGTGACAGCACAGATACGCAGTATTTT; cdr3_aa: CSARAGSDSTDTQYF; clone_size: many; d_call: -; v_call: TRBV20-1; cdr3_length: 15; j_call: TRBJ2-3
cdr3_nt: TGCGCCAGCAGCCTGGACCCCGAGGGGACTGAAGCTTTCTTT; cdr3_aa: CASSLDPEGTEAFF; clone_size: few; d_call: -; v_call: TRBV5-1; cdr3_length: 14; j_call: TRBJ1-1
cdr3_nt: TGTGCCAGCAGTCTATTCCGGGACCCGGTATGGATCCAGTACTTC; cdr3_aa: CASSLFRDPVWIQYF; clone_size: -; d_call: -; v_call: TRBV3-1; cdr3_length: 15; j_call: TRBJ2-5
cdr3_nt: TGCAGCGTTGAGACTAGCGGGGGAAACACAGATACGCAGTATTTT; cdr3_aa: CSVETSGGNTDTQYF; clone_size: many; d_call: TRBD2; v_call: TRBV29-1; cdr3_length: 15; j_call: TRBJ2-3
cdr3_nt: TGCGCCAGCAGCTTGGGAGCACCCGACAATGAGCAGTTCTTC; cdr3_aa: CASSLGAPDNEQFF; clone_size: few; d_call: -; v_call: TRBV5-1; cdr3_length: 14; j_call: TRBJ2-1
cdr3_nt: TGCAGTGCTTGGGGAGAGGGGGACACTGAAGCTTTCTTT; cdr3_aa: CSAWGEGDTEAFF; clone_size: many; d_call: -; v_call: TRBV20-1; cdr3_length: 13; j_call: TRBJ1-1
cdr3_nt: TGCAGCGTTGAAGGTGGTGCGGCCCTGGGGACCCAGTACTTC; cdr3_aa: CSVEGGAALGTQYF; clone_size: many; d_call: -; v_call: TRBV29-1; cdr3_length: 14; j_call: TRBJ2-5
cdr3_nt: TGCGCCAGCAGCTTGGACGGGGGCCAGTACTTC; cdr3_aa: CASSLDGGQYF; clone_size: once; d_call: -; v_call: TRBV5-1; cdr3_length: 11; j_call: TRBJ2-5
cdr3_nt: TGCAGTGCTAGGGAGGGACAAACTAATTCACCCCTCCACTTT; cdr3_aa: CSAREGQTNSPLHF; clone_size: many; d_call: -; v_call: TRBV20-1; cdr3_length: 14; j_call: TRBJ1-6
cdr3_nt: TGTGCCAGCAGCTTTAGCGGGGGGGCAAACTTACAGCAGTTCTTC; cdr3_aa: CASSFSGGANLQQFF; clone_size: few; d_call: TRBD2; v_call: TRBV7-2; cdr3_length: 15; j_call: TRBJ2-1